The 9 T cell receptor beta chains below were found in one sample sequenced in a study of breast tumors, draining lymph nodes, adjacent tissues. Samples came from axillary lymph nodes draining the breast cancer. TCRdb itself ran the multiplex PCR reads through MiXCR, one entry per CDR3 protein. The sample records 180,000 or so distinct CDR3 sequences, roughly 29% being singletons. Sequenced material: axillary lymph node tissue. The receptors were sampled from a female donor with breast cancer. Some clones in this sample may be carry-over from other donors' samples.

The sample holds many counts of this clonotype. This chain links TRBV5-1 with TRBJ2-1; TRBD2 matches at 12 bases. Germline trimming cut 4 bases from V and 8 bases from J; bases unmatched to any gene: 7. From germline, CDR1 is SGHRS and CDR2 YFSETQ. The CDR3 runs 15 residues. The CDR3 sequence is CASSTSSGGVDEQFF. CDR3 DNA: TGCGCCAGCAGCACGTCTAGCGGGGGGGTCGATGAGCAGTTCTTC.

This clonotype was counted many times. The chain uses TRBV16 and TRBJ1-3; D ambiguous. Between the trimmed V and J ends, which lost 0 bases and 0 bases, there was a span of 9 bases. The CDR3 is 16 amino acids. Germline assignment: CDR1 KGHSY and CDR2 FQNENV. CDR3 sequence: CASSQSGGYSGNTIYF. The CDR3 DNA follows: TGTGCCAGCAGCCAATCGGGCGGATACTCTGGAAACACCATATATTTT.

This clonotype was seen repeatedly, ten times or more. The chain combines TRBV6-6 with TRBJ2-5; D is possibly TRBD1 or TRBD2 (5 bases each). Trimming pared 0 bases from V and 2 bases from J, leaving 10 bases between. CDR3 length equals 15 residues. Germline values: CDR1 MNHNY, CDR2 SVGAGI (reference sequence). Here the CDR3 DNA reads TGTGCCAGCAGTTACTCGGGACGGAGACAAGAGACCCAGTACTTC. Protein sequence: CASSYSGRRQETQYF.

The rearrangement uses TRBV2 and TRBJ2-3; D assignment may be TRBD1 or TRBD2 (5 bases each). V lost 2 bases to trimming and J lost 4 bases, with 7 bases between them. The CDR3 runs to 13 residues. Germline-derived CDR1 and CDR2 are SNHLY and FYNNEI. CDR3 bases: TGTGCCAGCAGTGAAAGAGGGGCAGATACGCAGTATTTT. Amino acid sequence: CASSERGADTQYF.

At least ten counts were recorded for this clonotype. V usage is TRBV20-1 and J usage is TRBJ2-7; TRBD1 agrees at 8 bases. The CDR3 is 13 amino acids. J was trimmed by 5 bases and V by 5 bases; bases with no gene match: 8. The germline V gene has CDR1 DFQATT and CDR2 SNEGSKA (reference sequence). CDR3 DNA: TGCAGTGCTTACAGGGGGACGAACCACGAGCAGTACTTC. As protein: CSAYRGTNHEQYF.

This clonotype showed up many times. The J gene is TRBJ2-7, the V gene TRBV7-9; 8 positions match TRBD1. This CDR3 is built from 13 residues. The junction had 6 bases not matched to a gene; V was cut back by 4 bases and J by 7 bases. The germline CDR1 and CDR2 sequences are SEHNR and FQNEAQ (reference sequence). This CDR3 is CASSSRDRLEQYF. The DNA for the CDR3 is TGTGCCAGCAGCTCCCGGGACAGGCTGGAGCAGTACTTC. The full variable domain, its missing parts supplied by reference TRBV7-9 and TRBJ2-7, is DTGVSQNPRHKITKRGQNVTFRCDPISEHNRLYWYRQTLGQGPEFLTYFQNEAQLEKSRLLSDRFSAERPKGSFSTLEIQRTEQGDSAMYLCASSSRDRLEQYFGPGTRLTVT.

The sample holds a few counts of this clonotype. The gene calls are TRBV20-1 and TRBJ1-1, with D perhaps matching TRBD1 (5 bases). Germline loops: CDR1 DFQATT, CDR2 SNEGSKA (reference sequence). Trimming cost V 3 bases and J 2 bases, with 7 bases left between them. There are 12 residues in the CDR3. The CDR3 here is CSARTVNTEAFF. The CDR3, as DNA: TGCAGTGCTAGGACAGTAAACACTGAAGCTTTCTTT.

Turning to this clonotype: A much larger clone differs from this one at a single base, so this may be a read error. The CDR3 loop is CASGTGSYEHYF. The CDR3 coding sequence is TGCGCCTCCGGGACAGGATCCTACGAGCACTACTTC. The J gene is TRBJ2-7, the V gene TRBV5-1, with TRBD1 identical over 8 bases. The germline V gene encodes CDR1 SGHRS and CDR2 YFSETQ. This CDR3 region has 12 residues.

This clonotype has a handful of counts. A much larger clone lies one base from this, so it may be a read error. The genes are TRBV20-1 and TRBJ2-1, with 8 bases matching TRBD1. The V gene end was trimmed by 3 bases and the J gene end by 6 bases; junction bases not matched to a gene: 10. This CDR3 has 15 residues. Germline loops: CDR1 DFQATT, CDR2 SNEGSKA (reference sequence). This CDR3 is CSASIWTGRTNEQFF. The CDR3 DNA is TGCAGTGCTAGTATCTGGACAGGGAGGACCAATGAGCAGTTCTTC.